The 20 T cell receptor beta chains below come from one sample, sequenced in a study of CD8 T cells in ankylosing spondylitis. TCRdb analysed the 5' RACE reads with MiXCR anew, one entry per CDR3 protein. This sample carries roughly 240,000 distinct CDR3 sequences, 8% to 9% of them seen once, and the ten largest clones take 4.5% to 5%. Sequenced input: blood, either unsorted or a sorted T cell fraction (not recorded which). These receptors were taken from a female donor with ankylosing spondylitis or in good health (not recorded which).

Ten or more counts support this clonotype. Written as DNA, the CDR3 is TGCGCCAGCAGCCAAGAAGGGGGCGCGGGAAACACCATATATTTT. As protein: CASSQEGGAGNTIYF. The rearrangement joins TRBV4-3 to TRBJ1-3, with TRBD1 matching over 7 bases. Germline V CDR1 and CDR2: LGHNA, YSLEER. This CDR3 spans 15 amino acids. With 0 bases clipped from V and 4 bases from J, the junction kept 3 bases outside the gene matches.

This clonotype was seen at least ten times. The CDR3 here is CSARPSLDTQYF. The DNA for the CDR3 is TGCAGTGCTAGACCCTCGTTAGATACGCAGTATTTT. The chain joins TRBV20-1 to TRBJ2-3; D call uncertain. Looked up from germline, CDR1 is DFQATT and CDR2 is SNEGSKA (reference sequence). The CDR3 totals 12 residues. Trimming left V 2 bases short and J 5 bases short, with 8 bases between.

This clonotype was picked up many times. The gene calls are TRBV5-1 and TRBJ2-1; 13 bases align to TRBD2. The V and J ends lost 4 bases and 8 bases, in that order; junction bases with no gene match: 9. The CDR3 spans 16 residues. CDR1 and CDR2 from the germline V gene are SGHRS and YFSETQ. The CDR3 nucleotides are TGCGCCAGCAGCCCCCGGACTAGCGGGAGATTAGATGAGCAGTTCTTC. Residues: CASSPRTSGRLDEQFF.

This clonotype was detected many times. The rearrangement joins TRBV7-9 to TRBJ2-1, with 7 bases that match TRBD1. The V gene end was trimmed by 4 bases and the J gene end by 4 bases; junction bases not matched to a gene: 4. The germline V gene has CDR1 SEHNR and CDR2 FQNEAQ (reference sequence). The CDR3 is made up of 14 amino acids. CDR3 nucleotides: TGTGCCAGCAGCTCCCGGACAGGATACAATGAGCAGTTCTTC. Its protein product is CASSSRTGYNEQFF.

This rearrangement joins TRBV5-1 to TRBJ2-1; 9 nucleotides line up with TRBD1. Looked up from germline, CDR1 is SGHRS and CDR2 is YFSETQ. With 6 bases clipped from V and 2 bases from J, the junction kept 9 bases outside the gene matches. The CDR3 contains 16 residues. The CDR3 protein is CASMPDRGVAYNEQFF. The CDR3 nucleotides read TGCGCCAGCATGCCCGACAGGGGGGTTGCCTACAATGAGCAGTTCTTC.

This clonotype was detected only once. CDR3 coding DNA: TGTGCCAGCAGCCAAAGGTTTCCAAGGGCAAATTCACCCCTCCACTTT. Translation: CASSQRFPRANSPLHF. The chain combines TRBV14 with TRBJ1-6; D is uncertain. Trimming took 2 bases from V and 7 from J, leaving 15 bases between them. Per germline, CDR1 SGHDN and CDR2 FVKESK. The CDR3 extends over 16 amino acids.

The chain has TRBV7-2 and TRBJ1-1, with D perhaps matching TRBD1 (6 bases). Trimming took off 5 bases at V and 1 base at J, with 11 bases between the two ends. Germline CDR1 SGHTA, CDR2 FQGNSA. The CDR3 is 14 residues long. The CDR3 DNA sequence: TGTGCCAGCAGCATACAGGGTGAGAACACTGAAGCTTTCTTT. It yields the protein CASSIQGENTEAFF.

The table lists this clonotype with many counts. The CDR3 reads CASSQGSGDPRGYTF. The CDR3, as DNA: TGTGCCAGCAGCCAAGGATCGGGTGACCCTCGGGGCTACACCTTC. This rearrangement joins TRBV4-2 to TRBJ1-2, with no clear D. Trimming cost V 1 base and J 8 bases, with 17 bases left between them. The CDR3 runs 15 residues. Germline CDR1 is LGHNA and CDR2 is YNFKEQ.

This clonotype appeared many times. V is TRBV7-9 and J is TRBJ2-3, with 8 bases lining up with TRBD1. This CDR3 region has 14 residues. Germline lookup yields CDR1 SEHNR and CDR2 FQNEAQ (reference sequence). The V segment lost 5 bases and the J segment 1 base; nucleotides outside the gene matches: 2. The CDR3 loop reads CASSLTGGTDTQYF. DNA of the CDR3: TGTGCCAGCAGCCTGACAGGGGGCACAGATACGCAGTATTTT.

This clonotype was recorded a few times. V and J are TRBV20-1 and TRBJ2-1; 7 nucleotides agree with TRBD2. V gave up 1 base and J gave up 10 bases; unmatched junction bases: 10. CDR3 length: 14 residues. The V gene's germline CDR1 is DFQATT and CDR2 SNEGSKA (reference sequence). The CDR3: CSARGPGGSAEQFF. The CDR3 nucleotides are TGCAGTGCTAGAGGCCCCGGCGGGAGTGCCGAGCAGTTCTTC.

The sample holds many counts of this clonotype. The chain combines TRBV9 with TRBJ2-1; 10 nucleotides line up with TRBD2. The CDR3 is 15 residues long. Per the germline V gene, CDR1 is SGDLS and CDR2 is YYNGEE. The V segment lost 0 bases and the J segment 8 bases; nucleotides outside the gene matches: 5. The CDR3 reads CASSVGASGSDEQFF. In DNA, the CDR3 is TGTGCCAGCAGCGTAGGGGCTAGCGGGAGCGATGAGCAGTTCTTC.

This clonotype appeared many times. This chain joins TRBV4-2 and TRBJ2-1, with D tentatively TRBD1 or TRBD2 (6 bases each). The CDR3 spans 16 residues. In germline, CDR1 is LGHNA, CDR2 YNFKEQ. V was pared by 4 bases and J by 3 bases, with 16 bases between. The CDR3 loop reads CASSPNSGADYNEQFF. The CDR3 DNA reads TGTGCCAGCAGCCCAAACTCGGGGGCCGACTACAATGAGCAGTTCTTC.

This clonotype came up many times. The V and J genes are TRBV29-1 and TRBJ1-2; D is perhaps TRBD1 (5 bases). V was trimmed by 6 bases and J by 6 bases, leaving 11 bases between them. Germline CDR1 SQVTM, CDR2 ANQGSEA. The CDR3 loop spans 11 amino acids. CDR3 region: CSVAPQDGYTF. The DNA for the CDR3 is TGCAGCGTCGCCCCACAGGATGGCTACACCTTC.

This clonotype has ten or more counts. A read error may produce the germline difference seen at one junction end. V is TRBV20-1 and J is TRBJ2-3; no reliable D call. Per germline, CDR1 DFQATT and CDR2 SNEGSKA (reference sequence). This CDR3 has 11 residues. The CDR3 reads CGVFGTDTQYF. The CDR3 DNA sequence: TGTGGGGTTTTCGGCACAGATACGCAGTATTTT.

This clonotype was observed at least ten times. CDR3 DNA: TGTGCCAGCTGCGCGAAAGAGACCCAGTACTTC. Its protein product is CASCAKETQYF. The chain employs TRBV6-6 and TRBJ2-5, with D hard to call. This CDR3 has 11 residues. Germline V CDR1 and CDR2: MNHNY, SVGAGI (reference sequence). The V gene lost 8 bases and the J gene lost 3 bases, with 7 bases spanning the gap.

This clonotype was recorded many times. This chain links TRBV28 with TRBJ2-3, with TRBD1 as a possible D gene (6 bases). The CDR3 is 14 residues long. Germline V gene data show CDR1 as MDHEN and CDR2 as SYDVKM. The ends were cut back, 3 bases at V and 4 bases at J, with 11 bases in the middle. Here the CDR3 reads CASSFLTGSDTQYF. The CDR3 DNA is TGTGCCAGCAGTTTCCTCACAGGGTCAGATACGCAGTATTTT.

The table lists this clonotype with many counts. The chain recombines TRBV6-1 with TRBJ2-1, with 8 bases matching TRBD2. This CDR3 has 16 amino acids. The J segment lost 8 bases and the V segment lost 6 bases, leaving 15 bases of the junction unmatched. The germline CDR1 and CDR2 sequences are MNHNS and SASEGT. The CDR3: CASRPFSGSGGDEQFF. The DNA for the CDR3 is TGTGCCAGCAGACCCTTCAGCGGGAGCGGAGGCGATGAGCAGTTCTTC.

This clonotype has ten or more counts. The chain combines TRBV6-2 or TRBV6-3 with TRBJ2-3; 11 nucleotides align to TRBD2. The germline V gene encodes CDR1 MNHEY and CDR2 SVGEGT. Germline trimming cut 3 bases from V and 1 base from J; bases unmatched to any gene: 12. CDR3 length: 19 amino acids. The CDR3 loop reads CASSYPYPVTSGGTDTQYF. The CDR3 nucleotides read TGTGCCAGCAGTTATCCCTATCCCGTGACTAGCGGGGGCACAGATACGCAGTATTTT.

V gene TRBV29-1 combines with J gene TRBJ1-2; D is perhaps TRBD1 (5 bases). This CDR3 spans 11 amino acids. Germline-derived CDR1 and CDR2 are SQVTM and ANQGSEA. V was pared by 2 bases and J by 7 bases, with 8 bases between. The CDR3 DNA reads TGCAGCGTTGAATTTGGGGGTGGCTACACCTTC. Amino acids: CSVEFGGGYTF.

This clonotype has ten or more counts. The V call is TRBV6-2 or TRBV6-3, the J call TRBJ1-2, with 12 bases that match TRBD1. CDR3 length: 20 residues. Germline-derived CDR1 and CDR2 are MNHEY and SVGEGT. With V trimmed by 0 bases and J by 8 bases, 19 bases remained unmatched. The CDR3 region is CASSYSPLRDRGRPERGYTF. The CDR3 DNA sequence: TGTGCCAGCAGTTACTCCCCCCTTCGGGACAGGGGGCGCCCAGAACGGGGCTACACCTTC.